The clone carrying this TCR beta chain has a handful of counts. Its matching antigen is unknown. The sample comes from a study of identical twins. Findings and caveats of the study: Beta out-of-frame sequences displayed a weaker excess of sharing between twins.

V was clipped by 0 bases and J by 7 bases, with 22 bases between them. Germline V gene data show CDR1 as SQVTM and CDR2 as ANQGSEA. CDR3 length: 16 residues. A template switching step contributed a universal primer site, while unique molecular identifiers were present in the cDNA. TCRdb called the 5' RACE reads again in MiXCR, with one record for every CDR3 protein. The sample contains 1.5 million to 2 million distinct CDR3 sequences, less than 40% of which appear only once. V is TRBV29-1 and J is TRBJ2-7; a possible D gene is TRBD2 (6 bases). This clonotype originated in a newborn girl in good health. The specimen was cord blood. CDR3 amino acids: CSVEDPTEGRYNEQYF. CDR3 nucleotides: TGCAGCGTTGAAGATCCGACGGAGGGGAGATACAATGAGCAGTACTTC.